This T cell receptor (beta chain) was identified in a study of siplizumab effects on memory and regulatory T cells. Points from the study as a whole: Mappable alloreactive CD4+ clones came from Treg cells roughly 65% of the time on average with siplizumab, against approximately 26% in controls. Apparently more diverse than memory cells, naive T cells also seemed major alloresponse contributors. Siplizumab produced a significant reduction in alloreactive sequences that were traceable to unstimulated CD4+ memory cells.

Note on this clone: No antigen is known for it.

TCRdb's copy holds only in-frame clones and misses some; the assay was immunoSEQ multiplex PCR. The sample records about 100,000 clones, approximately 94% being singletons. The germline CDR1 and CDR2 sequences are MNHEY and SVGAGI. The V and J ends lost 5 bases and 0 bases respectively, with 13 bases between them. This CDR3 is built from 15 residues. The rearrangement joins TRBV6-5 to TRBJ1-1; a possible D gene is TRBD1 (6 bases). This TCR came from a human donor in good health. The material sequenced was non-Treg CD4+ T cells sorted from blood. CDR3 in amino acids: CASSRGQLMNTEAFF. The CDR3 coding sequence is TGTGCCAGCAGTAGAGGACAGCTCATGAACACTGAAGCTTTCTTT.